This T cell receptor beta chain was sequenced for a study of T cell repertoires in cytomegalovirus infection (dated by TCRdb to between 2019 and 2020). Study-level background: Donor HLA type was relevant to the analysis, as public TCR beta signatures indicated carriage of CMV infection together with the matching HLA type.

Reads for this sample came from an Illumina HiSeq 1500. TCRdb passed the public sequencing reads through fastp at Q25 and MiXCR, retaining productive beta sequences. For every CDR3 protein sequence, its rows merge into one entry that carries the most common genes and DNA. The sample records a few hundred thousand distinct CDR3 sequences, approximately 9.2% of which are singletons. The ten largest clonotypes hold less than 15% of the sample. General conclusions and limits of the study: The ex vivo response was dominated by HLA-C-restricted CMV-specific TCR beta clonotypes, which also provided the single most frequent clonotype in two of eight donors. Cumulative frequency of public TCR beta family members discriminated carriers of CMV infection plus the relevant HLA type in this cohort and an independent 352-donor cohort.

The CDR3, from cysteine to phenylalanine, totals 15 residues. Only the CDR3 portion is preserved as DNA: 45 bases, with reading frame beginning at the first base. V sheds 3 bases and J sheds 7 bases, leaving 15 bases between their ends. In the germline V gene, CDR1 corresponds to KGHSH and CDR2 to LQKENI. This clonotype appeared many times. No antigen is known for it. No base quality information exists; no much larger clone differs at one position. Rearrangement joined TRBV18 to TRBJ1-4, with a weak D call of TRBD1 (5 bases match). The source of this sequence is a human donor in good health (CMV status not recorded). Some clones in this sample may be carry-over from other donors' samples. The sample comprised PBMCs. The nucleotides read TGTGCCAGCTCACCGCTATCCGGGACGAGTGAAAAACTGTTTTTT. This is translated as CASSPLSGTSEKLFF.